This TCR beta chain was observed in a study of tumor-infiltrating lymphocytes in primary liver carcinoma. Study background: Sequenced samples came back with roughly 3.5 to 7.5 million productive TCRbeta reads, and the counts looked alike across tissue types. Findings and caveats of the study: Among the pair types, tumor region pairs showed more overlap than tumor-adjacent and tumor-blood pairs.

Unsorted whole blood served as the source of blood RNA, and germline DNA was extracted as well. With around 500 ng total RNA as template and a constant-region primer, TCR beta cDNA was made. Three nested multiplex PCR rounds of slightly modified ARM-PCR generated TCR beta libraries. The two initial PCR rounds, roughly 11 cycles each, used TRBV1-TRBV30 forward and C-beta reverse primers. TCRdb reprocessed the multiplex PCR reads via MiXCR and lists one record per CDR3 protein. The table includes approximately 330,000 distinct CDR3 sequences, less than 75% detected once. J gave up 5 bases and V 6 bases, and 6 bases lay outside the gene matches. The CDR3 is 14 amino acids. Germline V gene data show CDR1 as SGHNT and CDR2 as YYREEE (reference sequence). Comments on this clonotype: Its specificity is unknown.

Sequencing used peripheral blood. The chain combines TRBV5-4 with TRBJ2-5, with TRBD1 matching 11 bases. The sequence came from a man between 40 and 49 years old with primary liver carcinoma and hepatitis B virus infection. As DNA, the CDR3 is TGTGCCAGCACCAGGACAGGGGGCTATGAGACCCAGTACTTC. It specifies CASTRTGGYETQYF.